The entry below gives a single T cell receptor beta chain sequence along with its context. The record originates from a study of blood T cell repertoires in COVID-19. Study-level information: The United States, Italy and Spain supplied acute and convalescent COVID-19 samples. Nucleic acid was either cDNA or gDNA, and it came from T cells, B-cell-depleted T cells, or PBMCs.

V dropped 7 bases and J dropped 9 bases, with 18 bases sitting between them. This CDR3 has 13 residues. TCRdb keeps only in-frame clones here, not all; method: immunoSEQ multiplex PCR. The sample contains approximately 160,000 clones, over 90% of which appear only once. The chain couples TRBV12-3 or TRBV12-4 to TRBJ1-2, with a tentative D call TRBD1 (5 bases). This clonotype was sampled from a man between 45 and 60 years old with acute or convalescent COVID-19. Sequencing was performed on peripheral blood. CDR3 DNA sequence: TGTGCCAGCACCCGCAGGTTCAGGGATCGCTACACCTTC. As protein: CASTRRFRDRYTF.